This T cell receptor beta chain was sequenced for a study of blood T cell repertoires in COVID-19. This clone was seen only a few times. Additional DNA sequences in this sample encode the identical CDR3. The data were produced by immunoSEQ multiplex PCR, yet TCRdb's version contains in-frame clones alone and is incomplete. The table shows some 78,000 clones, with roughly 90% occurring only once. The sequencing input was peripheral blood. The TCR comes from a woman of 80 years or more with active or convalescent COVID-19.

DNA of the CDR3: TGTGCCAGCAGCTTAGCGGGGGGAAGCACAGATACGCAGTATTTT. The encoded protein is CASSLAGGSTDTQYF. V is TRBV7-3 and J is TRBJ2-3; 8 nucleotides match TRBD2. The trim removed 2 bases at V and 0 bases at J, leaving 1 base unmatched. Germline V gene data show CDR1 as SGHTA and CDR2 as FQGTGA. The CDR3 loop spans 15 amino acids.